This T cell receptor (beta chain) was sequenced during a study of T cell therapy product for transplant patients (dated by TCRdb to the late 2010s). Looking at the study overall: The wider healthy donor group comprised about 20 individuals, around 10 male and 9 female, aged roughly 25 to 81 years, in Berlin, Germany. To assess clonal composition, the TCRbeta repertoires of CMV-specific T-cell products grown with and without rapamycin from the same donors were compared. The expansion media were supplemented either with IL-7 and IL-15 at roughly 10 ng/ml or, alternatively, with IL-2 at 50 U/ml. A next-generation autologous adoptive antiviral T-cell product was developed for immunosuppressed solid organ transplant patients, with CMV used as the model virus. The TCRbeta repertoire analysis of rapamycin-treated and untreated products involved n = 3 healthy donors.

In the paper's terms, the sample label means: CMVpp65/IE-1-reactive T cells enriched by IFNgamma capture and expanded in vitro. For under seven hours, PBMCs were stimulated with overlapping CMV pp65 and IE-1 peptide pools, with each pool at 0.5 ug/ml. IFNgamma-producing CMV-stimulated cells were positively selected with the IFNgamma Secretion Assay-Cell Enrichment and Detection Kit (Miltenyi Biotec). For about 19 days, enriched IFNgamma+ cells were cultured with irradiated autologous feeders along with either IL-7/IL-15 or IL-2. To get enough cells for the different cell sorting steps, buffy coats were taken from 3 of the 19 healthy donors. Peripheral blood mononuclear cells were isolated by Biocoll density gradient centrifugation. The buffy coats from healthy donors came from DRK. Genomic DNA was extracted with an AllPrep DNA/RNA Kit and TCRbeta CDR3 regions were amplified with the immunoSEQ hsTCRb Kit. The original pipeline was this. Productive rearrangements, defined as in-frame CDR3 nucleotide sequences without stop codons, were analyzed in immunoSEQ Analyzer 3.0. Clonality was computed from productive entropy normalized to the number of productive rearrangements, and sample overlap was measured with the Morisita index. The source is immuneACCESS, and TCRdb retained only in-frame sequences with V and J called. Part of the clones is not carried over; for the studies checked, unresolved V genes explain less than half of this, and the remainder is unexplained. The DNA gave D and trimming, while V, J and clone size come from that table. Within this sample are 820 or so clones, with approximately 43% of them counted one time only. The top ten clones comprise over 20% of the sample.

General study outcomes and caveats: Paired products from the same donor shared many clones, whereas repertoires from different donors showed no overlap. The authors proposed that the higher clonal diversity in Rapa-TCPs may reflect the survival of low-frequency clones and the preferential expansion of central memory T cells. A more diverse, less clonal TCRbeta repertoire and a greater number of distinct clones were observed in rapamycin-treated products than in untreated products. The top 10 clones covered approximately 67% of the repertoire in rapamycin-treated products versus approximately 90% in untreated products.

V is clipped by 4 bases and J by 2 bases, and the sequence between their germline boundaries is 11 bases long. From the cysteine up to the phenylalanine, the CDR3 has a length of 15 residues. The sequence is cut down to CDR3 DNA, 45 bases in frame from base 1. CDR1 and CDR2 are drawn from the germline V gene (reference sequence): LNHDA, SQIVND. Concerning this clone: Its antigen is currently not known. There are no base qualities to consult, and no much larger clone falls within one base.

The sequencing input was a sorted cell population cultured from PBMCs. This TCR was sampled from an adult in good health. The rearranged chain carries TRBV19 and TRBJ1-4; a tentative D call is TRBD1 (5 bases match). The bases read TGTGCCAGTAGTAATCCCAGGGCTACTAATGAAAAACTGTTTTTT. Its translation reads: CASSNPRATNEKLFF.